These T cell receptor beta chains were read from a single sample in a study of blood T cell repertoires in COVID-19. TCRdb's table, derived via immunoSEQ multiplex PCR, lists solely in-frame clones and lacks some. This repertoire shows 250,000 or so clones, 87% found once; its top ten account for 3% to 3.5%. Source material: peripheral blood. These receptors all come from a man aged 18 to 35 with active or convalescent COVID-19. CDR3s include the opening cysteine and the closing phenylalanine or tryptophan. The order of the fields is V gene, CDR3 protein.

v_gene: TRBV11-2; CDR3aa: CASSLGRFSFDRQAFF
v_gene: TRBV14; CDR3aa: CASSQGTNYGYTF
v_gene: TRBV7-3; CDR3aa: CASSLSRGGGYTF
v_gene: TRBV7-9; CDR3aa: CASSPRGIGTAEYGYTF
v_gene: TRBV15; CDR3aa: CATSRDPLGGGTGELFF
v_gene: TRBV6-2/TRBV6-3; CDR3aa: CASSPGSYTEAFF
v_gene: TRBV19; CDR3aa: CASSIQTGNTGELFF
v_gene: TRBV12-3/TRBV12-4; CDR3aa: CASSFSGLYEQYF
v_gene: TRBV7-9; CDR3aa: CASSSVSGRANEQYF
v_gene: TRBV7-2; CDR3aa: CASSSGTGGRKQYF
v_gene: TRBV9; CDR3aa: CASSVNDRSSGNTIYF
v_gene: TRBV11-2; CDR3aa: CASSLEWGQATNEKLFF
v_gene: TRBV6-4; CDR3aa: CASSDVPLPGTQYF
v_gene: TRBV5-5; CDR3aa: CASSLAGQNYGYTF
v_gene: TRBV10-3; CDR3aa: CAISRGGQNTEAFF
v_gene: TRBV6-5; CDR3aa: CASSYLGGGADTQYF
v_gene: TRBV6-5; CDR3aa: CASGTGGRVTEAFF
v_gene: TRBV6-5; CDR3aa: CASSSTGHNSPLHF
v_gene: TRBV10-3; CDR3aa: CAISVRLALSKAPQYF
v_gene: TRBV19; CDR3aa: CASSTQGADEQFF
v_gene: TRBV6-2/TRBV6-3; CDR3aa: CASSYLTNIQYF
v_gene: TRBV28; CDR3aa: CASSLDIQQYF
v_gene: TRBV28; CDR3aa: CASSLAEREANEQFF
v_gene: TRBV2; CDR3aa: CAALQGGYEQYF
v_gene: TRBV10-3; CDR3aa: CAISADLNEQFF
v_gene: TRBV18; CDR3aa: CASSPGEGSVYGYTF
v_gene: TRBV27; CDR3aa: CASSLFPPGQGAEKLFF
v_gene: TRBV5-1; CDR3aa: CASRVVYRRNTEAFF
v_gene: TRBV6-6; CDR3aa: CASSYRQGATNQPQHF
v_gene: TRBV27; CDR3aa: CASSLSRQGATNEKLFF
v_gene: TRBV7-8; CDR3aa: CASRSTGDGYTF
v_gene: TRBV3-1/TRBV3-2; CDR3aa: CASSLRGLTPNSPLHF